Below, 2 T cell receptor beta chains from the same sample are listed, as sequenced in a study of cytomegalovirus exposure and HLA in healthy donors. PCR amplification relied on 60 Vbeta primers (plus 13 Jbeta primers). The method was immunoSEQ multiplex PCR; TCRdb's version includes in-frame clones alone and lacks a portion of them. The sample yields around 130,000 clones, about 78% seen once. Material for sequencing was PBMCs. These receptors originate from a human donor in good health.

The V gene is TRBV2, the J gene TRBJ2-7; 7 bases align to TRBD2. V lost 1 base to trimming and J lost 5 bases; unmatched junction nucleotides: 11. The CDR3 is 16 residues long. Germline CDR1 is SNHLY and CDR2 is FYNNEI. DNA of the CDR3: TGTGCCAGCAGTGAAGTCCTGGCGGGGGTCTTCCACGAGCAGTACTTC. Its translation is CASSEVLAGVFHEQYF. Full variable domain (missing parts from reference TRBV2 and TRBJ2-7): EPEVTQTPSHQVTQMGQEVILRCVPISNHLYFYWYRQILGQKVEFLVSFYNNEISEKSEIFDDQFSVERPDGSNFTLKIRSTKLEDSAMYFCASSEVLAGVFHEQYFGPGTRLTVT.

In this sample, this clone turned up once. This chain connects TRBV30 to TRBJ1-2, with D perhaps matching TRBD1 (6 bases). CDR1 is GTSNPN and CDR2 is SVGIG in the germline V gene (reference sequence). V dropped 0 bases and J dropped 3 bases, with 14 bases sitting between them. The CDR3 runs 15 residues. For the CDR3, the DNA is TGTGCCTGGAGTGTTATAGGGGGTCTGGACTATGGCTACACCTTC. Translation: CAWSVIGGLDYGYTF.